This TCR beta chain was found in a study of T-cell reconstitution after alpha-beta-depleted transplantation in children. This clonotype has at least ten counts. Deletions cut 3 bases from V and 0 bases from J, with 8 bases between. The V gene's germline CDR1 is ENHRY and CDR2 SYGVKD. The length of the CDR3 is 14 residues. The library targeted TCRbeta and was prepared with unique molecular identifiers. MiXCR was run by TCRdb on the PCR reads, yielding one entry per CDR3 protein. The sample shows more than 300,000 distinct CDR3 sequences, 16% of them seen only once. The J gene is TRBJ1-1, the V gene TRBV10-3; D is unresolved. This receptor was taken from a male patient between 2 and 10 years old who had a stem cell transplant for acute lymphoblastic leukemia, so the T cells may come from the graft donor. The sequenced sample was PBMCs, mostly from graft donor cells, obtained 360 days after TCRalphabeta/CD19-depleted stem cell transplant. CDR3 coding DNA: TGTGCCATCAGTGAACGGAGGCTGAACACTGAAGCTTTCTTT. Translated: CAISERRLNTEAFF.